This T cell receptor (beta chain) was identified in a study of HIV-infected patients and healthy controls. All unsorted peripheral T cells were captured because whole blood was used without fractionation. The RNA source was an approximately 2.6 ml peripheral blood draw. Study-wide findings and caveats: HIV+ repertoires were severely depleted of MAIT alpha-chain CDR3s, unlike healthy controls. Compared with controls, mean Gini indices were significantly raised in HIV-infected repertoires, possibly indicating oligoclonality.

By share, this clonotype ranks as medium-sized. What it binds is not known. cDNA was made from 500 ng RNA using alpha and beta constant primers. Separate chain-specific third strand synthesis with multiplexing indices produced the alpha and beta libraries. After a brief PCR adding P5, P7 and a second index, about 20 amplification cycles followed. TCRdb recomputed calls from the 5' RACE reads with MiXCR, one row per CDR3 protein. The sample holds about 10,000 distinct CDR3 sequences, around 5.4% seen once. The ends were cut back, 5 bases at V and 4 bases at J, with 17 bases in the middle. CDR3 length equals 15 residues. Germline-derived CDR1 and CDR2 are WSHSY and SAAADI.

Input material: blood. The sequence was obtained from an adult in good health. The gene calls are TRBV10-2 and TRBJ2-5; D unresolved. The CDR3 coding sequence is TGCGCCAGCAGTCAGACAACCTCAGAAACAGAGACCCAGTACTTC. Protein product: CASSQTTSETETQYF.